What follows are 17 T cell receptor beta chains derived from one specimen sequenced in a study of cytomegalovirus exposure and HLA in healthy donors (TCRdb year 2017). The method behind the library was the immunoSEQ multiplex PCR assay. For the multiplex PCR, a mixture combining 60 forward primers for TCR Vbeta segments and 13 reverse primers for TCR Jbeta segments was used. What TCRdb holds here is the immuneACCESS table cut down to in-frame rearrangements. Part of the clones is not present; checked against another copy, under half of the missing clones reflect an unresolved V gene, and the others are unexplained. The sample records approximately 170,000 clones, more than 70% of which are singletons. The biggest ten clones account for 1.5% of the sample. The material sequenced was PBMCs. The receptors derive from a girl under 18 in good health and CMV-seronegative.

In its sample, this clone was seen a few times. This chain links TRBV6-5 with TRBJ1-5; D gene ambiguous. The CDR3 is 14 residues long. V dropped 6 bases and J dropped 2 bases, with 11 bases sitting between them. Germline CDR1 reads MNHEY; CDR2 reads SVGAGI. CDR3 sequence reads: CASRPLPGNQPQHF. In nucleotides, the CDR3 is TGTGCCAGCAGGCCCCTGCCGGGCAATCAGCCCCAGCATTTT.

V and J are TRBV5-1 and TRBJ2-7; 8 bases are a match to TRBD1. Germline-derived CDR1 and CDR2 are SGHRS and YFSETQ. The CDR3 has 14 amino acids. Unmatched junction bases numbered 4, after V lost 3 bases and J lost 2 bases. In nucleotides, the CDR3 is TGCGCCAGCAGCTCACGGACAGGGACCTACGAGCAGTACTTC. It yields the protein CASSSRTGTYEQYF.

This rearrangement joins TRBV14 to TRBJ1-2, with D maybe TRBD1 (6 bases). V lost 4 bases to trimming and J lost 8 bases, with 17 bases between them. CDR1 is SGHDN and CDR2 is FVKESK in the germline V gene. This CDR3 has 14 residues. The CDR3 nucleotides read TGTGCCAGCAGCCCGAGACAGGCGGTAGGCGGCTACACCTTC. It encodes CASSPRQAVGGYTF.

This clone has just one count. This chain links TRBV5-4 with TRBJ2-2; a possible D gene is TRBD2 (6 bases). CDR3 length: 15 residues. In germline, CDR1 is SGHNT, CDR2 YYREEE (reference sequence). The ends were cut back, 5 bases at V and 0 bases at J, with 11 bases in the middle. The CDR3 nucleotides are TGTGCCAGCAGGCCCGGGGGAGCGAACACCGGGGAGCTGTTTTTT. This sequence encodes CASRPGGANTGELFF.

This chain connects TRBV6-1 to TRBJ1-1; 8 bases are a match to TRBD1. The CDR3 consists of 15 residues. Germline CDR1 MNHNS, CDR2 SASEGT. Losses at the gene ends were 7 bases for V and 5 bases for J; bases not matched to a gene: 12. Here the CDR3 DNA reads TGTGCCAGCACCGGACAGGGACGGGGGCGAACTGAAGCTTTCTTT. Residues: CASTGQGRGRTEAFF.

The chain joins TRBV30 to TRBJ1-2; D gene ambiguous. This CDR3 has 13 residues. The V gene lost 2 bases and the J gene lost 6 bases, with 13 bases spanning the gap. Germline V gene lookup returns CDR1 GTSNPN and CDR2 SVGIG (reference sequence). The CDR3 spells CAWSPSELDGYTF. In DNA form, the CDR3 reads TGTGCCTGGAGTCCCTCCGAGCTAGATGGCTACACCTTC.

The chain has TRBV5-1 and TRBJ1-4; the D gene is possibly TRBD1 (6 bases). Germline lookup yields CDR1 SGHRS and CDR2 YFSETQ. The CDR3 extends over 15 amino acids. The V end was cut by 2 bases, the J end by 6 bases, with 14 bases between. CDR3 loop: CASSLSGARDEKLFF. The CDR3, as DNA: TGCGCCAGCAGCTTATCAGGGGCCAGAGATGAAAAACTGTTTTTT.

This clone was found a few times. The CDR3 DNA follows: TGTCTCCACCACCTAAATCACCGGAACACTGAAGCTTTCTTT. This gives the protein CLHHLNHRNTEAFF. This chain connects TRBV10-3 to TRBJ1-1; D not resolved. The V gene's germline CDR1 is ENHRY and CDR2 SYGVKD. This CDR3 is 14 amino acids long.

This clone was seen just once. The V gene is TRBV4-2, the J gene TRBJ2-1; TRBD2 matches at 8 bases. This CDR3 has 16 amino acids. Germline CDR1 and CDR2: LGHNA and YNFKEQ. V lost 5 bases and J lost 6; bases outside the gene matches: 12. This chain's CDR3 is CASSYNRGGLVNEQFF. CDR3 coding DNA: TGTGCCAGCAGCTACAATCGGGGGGGCCTGGTCAATGAGCAGTTCTTC.

V is TRBV7-3 and J is TRBJ2-7, with a weak D call TRBD2 (6 bases). V gave up 2 bases and J gave up 5 bases, with 13 bases separating them. Germline CDR1 is SGHTA and CDR2 is FQGTGA. The CDR3 contains 14 residues. CDR3 bases: TGTGCCAGCAGCTTATTGGGGGGAAGGGACGAGCAGTACTTC. Translating it yields CASSLLGGRDEQYF.

In its sample, this clone was seen a few times. CDR3 region: CSVEGGFFYGYTF. The CDR3 DNA is TGCAGCGTTGAAGGAGGCTTTTTCTATGGCTACACCTTC. V usage is TRBV29-1 and J usage is TRBJ1-2; no clear D. The CDR3 has 13 residues. V was shortened by 1 base and J by 4 bases, with 10 bases between the two germline ends. Germline V CDR1 and CDR2: SQVTM, ANQGSEA.

The CDR3: CASNGDREGRDTEAFF. The CDR3 nucleotides are TGTGCCAGCAACGGGGACAGGGAAGGACGGGACACTGAAGCTTTCTTT. This chain connects TRBV21-1 to TRBJ1-1; TRBD1, as called in the table, went unchecked against the DNA. TRBV21-1 is recorded as a pseudogene. This CDR3 is 16 amino acids long.

The genes are TRBV6-1 and TRBJ1-3; 9 bases align to TRBD1. This CDR3 has 15 residues. Trimming removed 6 bases from V and 3 bases from J; junction bases left unmatched: 6. CDR1 and CDR2 (germline): MNHNS, SASEGT. This chain's CDR3 is CASRPDRGYGNTIYF. Written as DNA, the CDR3 is TGTGCCAGCAGACCGGACAGGGGTTATGGAAACACCATATATTTT.

The rearrangement joins TRBV14 to TRBJ2-4, with a tentative D call TRBD2 (6 bases). V lost 3 bases to trimming and J lost 2 bases, with 14 bases between them. This CDR3 comprises 16 residues. Germline V gene data show CDR1 as SGHDN and CDR2 as FVKESK. The DNA of the CDR3 is TGTGCCAGCAGCCAGGGGACTTCAGCCCCCAAAAACATTCAGTACTTC. Translating it yields CASSQGTSAPKNIQYF.

The chain couples TRBV29-1 to TRBJ1-1; TRBD1 aligns across 7 bases. V gave up 4 bases and J gave up 6 bases; unmatched junction bases: 8. In germline, CDR1 is SQVTM, CDR2 ANQGSEA. This CDR3 has 13 amino acids. The CDR3 DNA is TGCAGCGTTGCGTCGCGAGGGGGCTCTGAAGCTTTCTTT. The encoded protein is CSVASRGGSEAFF. The full variable domain, in which reference TRBV29-1 and TRBJ1-1 provide the parts outside the CDR3, is SAVISQKPSRDICQRGTSLTIQCQVDSQVTMMFWYRQQPGQSLTLIATANQGSEATYESGFVIDKFPISRPNLTFSTLTVSNMSPEDSSIYLCSVASRGGSEAFFGQGTRLTVV.

This clone was counted once. This chain connects TRBV10-1 to TRBJ1-2, with 7 bases fitting TRBD1. The CDR3 length is 14 residues. Germline CDR1 WNHNN, CDR2 SYGVQD (reference sequence). The V and J ends lost 0 bases and 4 bases, in that order; junction bases with no gene match: 2. CDR3 coding DNA: TGCGCCAGCAGTGAGTCGGGACAGCCCTATGGCTACACCTTC. It codes for CASSESGQPYGYTF.

This rearrangement joins TRBV27 to TRBJ2-1; 10 positions match TRBD2. Germline CDR1 is MNHEY and CDR2 is SMNVEV (reference sequence). The V and J ends lost 4 bases and 6 bases, in that order; junction bases with no gene match: 6. The CDR3 length is 15 residues. DNA of the CDR3: TGTGCCAGCAGTTCGAGCGGGGGGGTAATCAATGAGCAGTTCTTC. Its protein is CASSSSGGVINEQFF.